The rows below give T cell receptor beta chains drawn from one sample of a study of blood T cell repertoires in COVID-19. Clones were read by immunoSEQ multiplex PCR, and TCRdb kept only the in-frame ones, dropping some. The profile shows about 200,000 clones, roughly 83% of them singletons. Sequenced: PBMCs or T cells enriched from blood (not recorded which). These receptors originate from a man aged 35 to 55 with acute COVID-19. Both conserved end residues are part of each CDR3. A D gene is named only where the DNA matches it firmly. Expanded clones get a size class; other rows say once, few or many, or leave the size out.

>16|-|once|TRBJ2-1|TRBV5-1
CASSLAPTGTSNEQFF
TGCGCCAGCAGCTTGGCCCCGACAGGGACTAGCAATGAGCAGTTCTTC
>12|-|-|TRBJ2-7|TRBV7-9
CASSSDRGEQYF
TGTGCCAGCAGCTCCGATAGAGGCGAGCAGTACTTC
>13|-|-|TRBJ2-7|TRBV11-1
CASSLRQGYEQYF
TGTGCCAGCAGCTTGAGGCAGGGATACGAGCAGTACTTC
>12|-|once|TRBJ1-4|TRBV12-3/TRBV12-4
CASSGGQEKLFF
TGTGCCAGCAGTGGAGGGCAGGAAAAACTGTTTTTT
>14|TRBD2|-|TRBJ2-3|TRBV5-1
CASSLERTSDTQYF
TGCGCCAGCAGCTTGGAACGGACTAGCGATACGCAGTATTTT
>14|TRBD1|-|TRBJ2-7|TRBV7-2
CATTGTGVPYEQYF
TGTGCAACCACTGGGACAGGGGTCCCCTACGAGCAGTACTTC
>14|TRBD1|-|TRBJ2-5|TRBV5-1
CASSPTGPQETQYF
TGCGCCAGCAGCCCGACAGGGCCACAAGAGACCCAGTACTTC
>14|-|few|TRBJ1-5|TRBV28
CASRRGGINQPQHF
TGTGCCAGCAGAAGAGGAGGAATCAATCAGCCCCAGCATTTT
>16|TRBD2|-|TRBJ2-7|TRBV4-1
CASSLGTSGRSYEQYF
TGCGCCAGCAGCCTTGGGACTAGCGGGAGATCCTACGAGCAGTACTTC
>12|-|-|TRBJ2-7|TRBV5-1
CASRQDTYEQYF
TGCGCCAGCAGACAGGATACCTACGAGCAGTACTTC
>15|-|-|TRBJ1-5|TRBV19
CASTPRGLGNQPQHF
TGTGCCAGTACCCCCCGGGGTCTAGGCAATCAGCCCCAGCATTTT
>16|-|-|TRBJ2-1|TRBV11-2
CASSLDRFLAYNEQFF
TGTGCCAGCAGCTTAGATCGCTTCCTAGCCTACAATGAGCAGTTCTTC
>15|TRBD1|-|TRBJ1-6|TRBV5-1
CASSLEGTANSPLHF
TGCGCCAGCAGCTTGGAAGGGACAGCAAATTCACCCCTCCACTTT
>14|-|-|TRBJ1-5|TRBV18
CASSPSDSNQPQHF
TGTGCCAGCTCACCATCAGATAGCAATCAGCCCCAGCATTTT
>17|-|-|TRBJ1-6|TRBV25-1
CASSGSLISSYNSPLHF
TGTGCCAGCAGTGGATCTCTTATTAGCTCCTATAATTCACCCCTCCACTTT
>13|-|-|TRBJ1-4|TRBV6-2/TRBV6-3
CASSGTSNEKLFF
TGTGCCAGCAGCGGGACTTCTAATGAAAAACTGTTTTTT
>16|-|-|TRBJ2-1|TRBV4-1
CASSQAGQGGRSEQFF
TGCGCCAGCAGCCAAGCCGGGCAGGGAGGAAGAAGTGAGCAGTTCTTC
>13|-|-|TRBJ2-2|TRBV6-4
CASRQINTGELFF
TGTGCCAGCCGACAGATCAACACCGGGGAGCTGTTTTTT
>14|-|-|TRBJ1-5|TRBV9
CASSVGSGGQPQHF
TGTGCCAGCAGCGTAGGCAGCGGGGGACAGCCCCAGCATTTT
>17|TRBD2|few|TRBJ2-3|TRBV3-1/TRBV3-2
CASSRTSGRAITDTQYF
TGTGCCAGCAGCCGGACTAGCGGGAGGGCCATTACAGATACGCAGTATTTT